These 19 T cell receptor beta chains originate from one sample sequenced in a study of graft-versus-host responses after intestinal transplantation. Profiled with immunoSEQ multiplex PCR; TCRdb holds only in-frame clones, not every one. The repertoire holds 30,000 to 50,000 clones, with roughly 95% as singletons. The antigens these receptors bind are not known. This specimen was unstimulated CD8+ T cells sorted from spleen or lymph node cells, taken before transplant. The source is a human donor who was the organ donor for an intestinal transplant.

Details on this clone: At one end the junction does not follow the germline gene, possibly because of a read error. The V call is TRBV7-7, the J call TRBJ2-5; D perhaps matches TRBD2 (6 bases). The CDR3 loop spans 15 amino acids. The germline gives CDR1 SSHAT, CDR2 FNYEAQ (reference sequence). In DNA, the CDR3 is TGTGCTAGCAGCCGATATGGGACTGTTCAAGAGACCCAGTACTTC. Amino acid sequence: CASSRYGTVQETQYF.

The chain joins TRBV5-1 to TRBJ1-6; TRBD1 agrees at 10 bases. Germline V gives CDR1 SGHRS, CDR2 YFSETQ. This CDR3 has 17 amino acids. V was pared by 4 bases and J by 0 bases, with 4 bases of the junction left unmatched. This CDR3 is CASSKGQGSSYNSPLHF. Here the CDR3 DNA reads TGCGCCAGCAGCAAGGGACAGGGGAGCTCCTATAATTCACCCCTCCACTTT. The whole variable domain, filled in from reference TRBV5-1 and TRBJ1-6, reads KAGVTQTPRYLIKTRGQQVTLSCSPISGHRSVSWYQQTPGQGLQFLFEYFSETQRNKGNFPGRFSGRQFSNSRSEMNVSTLELGDSALYLCASSKGQGSSYNSPLHFGNGTRLTVT.

A single count supports this clone. This sequence joins TRBV13 and TRBJ2-1, with 7 bases that match TRBD2. The germline gives CDR1 PRHDT, CDR2 FYEKMQ (reference sequence). This CDR3 has 14 residues. With V trimmed by 6 bases and J by 2 bases, 4 bases remained unmatched. The CDR3 here is CASRVGLAYNEQFF. CDR3 coding DNA: TGTGCCAGCAGAGTAGGACTAGCCTACAATGAGCAGTTCTTC.

The chain has TRBV4-1 and TRBJ2-1, with 9 bases identical to TRBD2. There are 17 residues in the CDR3. Trimming cost V 0 bases and J 7 bases; bases outside gene matches: 10. In germline, CDR1 is MGHRA, CDR2 YSYEKL. Written as DNA, the CDR3 is TGCGCCAGCAGCCAAGATCAGGCGGGGGGGCCTCGGAATGAGCAGTTCTTC. It codes for CASSQDQAGGPRNEQFF.

The chain employs TRBV19 and TRBJ2-2; no reliable D call. The germline V gene encodes CDR1 LNHDA and CDR2 SQIVND (reference sequence). Deletions cut 6 bases from V and 1 base from J, with 9 bases between. The CDR3 loop spans 14 amino acids. In DNA, the CDR3 is TGTGCCAGTAGCCCGGGTCAGAACACCGGGGAGCTGTTTTTT. Protein sequence: CASSPGQNTGELFF.

This clone was counted a single time. The chain joins TRBV2 to TRBJ1-5; D may be TRBD1 (5 bases). This CDR3 has 14 amino acids. Germline-derived CDR1 and CDR2 are SNHLY and FYNNEI. With 7 bases removed from V and 1 base from J, the gap between germline ends came to 11 bases. The CDR3 DNA is TGTGCCAGCACCACAGGACACAGCAATCAGCCCCAGCATTTT. Its protein is CASTTGHSNQPQHF.

CDR3 bases: TGTGCCAGCAGTTACGGAGGGTACTATGGCTACACCTTC. Residues: CASSYGGYYGYTF. The V gene is TRBV6-5, the J gene TRBJ1-2, with D hard to call. Per germline, CDR1 MNHEY and CDR2 SVGAGI. Trimming took 2 bases from V and 3 from J, leaving 7 bases between them. The CDR3 sequence is 13 residues long.

V usage is TRBV4-1 and J usage is TRBJ1-6; D is possibly TRBD1 (5 bases). V gave up 1 base and J gave up 0 bases, with 7 bases separating them. CDR1 and CDR2 from the germline V gene are MGHRA and YSYEKL. The CDR3 length is 16 residues. CDR3 protein: CASSQGDSSYNSPLHF. DNA for the CDR3: TGCGCCAGCAGCCAAGGTGACAGCTCCTATAATTCACCCCTCCACTTT.

The chain links TRBV27 to TRBJ1-5; D not certain. V dropped 5 bases and J dropped 0 bases, with 11 bases sitting between them. The CDR3 is 15 residues long. Germline assignment: CDR1 MNHEY and CDR2 SMNVEV (reference sequence). DNA for the CDR3: TGTGCCAGCAGTCCCGCGGCGGGTAGCAATCAGCCCCAGCATTTT. Its protein is CASSPAAGSNQPQHF.

This clone has just one count. This chain joins TRBV6-5 and TRBJ1-5; D uncertain. The germline V and J ends were trimmed by 0 bases and 15 bases, with 15 bases remaining between them. Germline V gives CDR1 MNHEY, CDR2 SVGAGI. This CDR3 is built from 13 residues. The chain's CDR3 is CASSYSSAASRHF. CDR3 sequence (DNA): TGTGCCAGCAGTTACTCCTCGGCGGCTTCCCGGCATTTT.

CDR3 in DNA: TGTGCCTGGAGTGTTCGGTACGAGCAGTACTTC. Translation gives CAWSVRYEQYF. This chain links TRBV30 with TRBJ2-7; no firm D call. V dropped 0 bases and J dropped 4 bases, with 4 bases sitting between them. Per the germline V gene, CDR1 is GTSNPN and CDR2 is SVGIG (reference sequence). This CDR3 is built from 11 residues. Variable domain in full (rest from reference TRBV30 and TRBJ2-7): SQTIHQWPATLVQPVGSPLSLECTVEGTSNPNLYWYRQAAGRGLQLLFYSVGIGQISSEVPQNLSASRPQDRQFILSSKKLLLSDSGFYLCAWSVRYEQYFGPGTRLTVT.

The CDR3 region has the DNA TGCGCCAGCAGCCCCGGGACTAGCAGCACAGATACGCAGTATTTT. Its protein product is CASSPGTSSTDTQYF. The chain has TRBV5-1 and TRBJ2-3; 9 nucleotides line up with TRBD2. The trim removed 4 bases at V and 0 bases at J, leaving 3 bases unmatched. The CDR3 runs to 15 residues. Germline V gene data show CDR1 as SGHRS and CDR2 as YFSETQ.

This rearrangement joins TRBV4-1 to TRBJ2-7; D is ambiguous. The V gene lost 3 bases and the J gene lost 10 bases, with 10 bases spanning the gap. The CDR3 length is 11 residues. Germline V gene lookup returns CDR1 MGHRA and CDR2 YSYEKL. The CDR3 coding sequence is TGCGCCAGCAGCCAGGGCCCAGAACAGTACTTC. Translating gives CASSQGPEQYF.

This clone appeared a single time. In DNA form, the CDR3 reads TGCGCCAGCAGCTTGGATTTCGAGCGGTCCTCCTACAATGAGCAGTTCTTC. Amino acid sequence: CASSLDFERSSYNEQFF. The chain couples TRBV5-1 to TRBJ2-1; D is possibly TRBD2 (5 bases). Germline V gene lookup returns CDR1 SGHRS and CDR2 YFSETQ. The CDR3 is 17 residues long. Trimming took 0 bases from V and 0 from J, leaving 13 bases between them.

The V gene is TRBV6-5, the J gene TRBJ1-2; D remains ambiguous. There are 11 residues in the CDR3. The V gene lost 6 bases and the J gene lost 2 bases, with 4 bases spanning the gap. CDR1 and CDR2 from the germline V gene are MNHEY and SVGAGI. CDR3 sequence (DNA): TGTGCCAGCAGAGGGAACTATGGCTACACCTTC. Translated: CASRGNYGYTF.

The CDR3 region is CASSPRTGVNTEAFF. Here the CDR3 DNA reads TGTGCCAGCAGTCCCCGGACAGGGGTAAACACTGAAGCTTTCTTT. The gene calls are TRBV2 and TRBJ1-1; 9 bases align to TRBD1. The CDR3 is 15 amino acids. In germline, CDR1 is SNHLY, CDR2 FYNNEI. V dropped 5 bases and J dropped 2; count of bases not matched to a gene: 6.

This sequence joins TRBV4-3 and TRBJ1-1; D is unresolved. Germline loops: CDR1 LGHNA, CDR2 YSLEER. The length of the CDR3 is 14 residues. V lost 1 base and J 8 bases, leaving 14 bases between the germline ends. DNA for the CDR3: TGCGCCAGCAGCCAAGGGCCGGTTCCTTGGGAAGCTTTCTTT. This codes for CASSQGPVPWEAFF.

The J gene is TRBJ2-7, the V gene TRBV5-6, with D perhaps TRBD1 (5 bases). The CDR3 contains 16 residues. Per the germline V gene, CDR1 is SGHDT and CDR2 is YYEEEE. Between the trimmed V and J ends, which lost 3 bases and 4 bases, there was a span of 20 bases. CDR3 sequence reads: CASSSVGATSQYEQYF. For the CDR3, the DNA is TGTGCCAGCAGCTCCGTAGGGGCCACGAGTCAATACGAGCAGTACTTC.

The gene calls are TRBV9 and TRBJ2-7; the D is unclear. The CDR3 contains 12 residues. V gave up 4 bases and J gave up 7 bases, with 12 bases separating them. Per the germline V gene, CDR1 is SGDLS and CDR2 is YYNGEE. The CDR3, as DNA: TGTGCCAGCAGCCCCAGCTATGGGGAGCAGTACTTC. It is translated as CASSPSYGEQYF.